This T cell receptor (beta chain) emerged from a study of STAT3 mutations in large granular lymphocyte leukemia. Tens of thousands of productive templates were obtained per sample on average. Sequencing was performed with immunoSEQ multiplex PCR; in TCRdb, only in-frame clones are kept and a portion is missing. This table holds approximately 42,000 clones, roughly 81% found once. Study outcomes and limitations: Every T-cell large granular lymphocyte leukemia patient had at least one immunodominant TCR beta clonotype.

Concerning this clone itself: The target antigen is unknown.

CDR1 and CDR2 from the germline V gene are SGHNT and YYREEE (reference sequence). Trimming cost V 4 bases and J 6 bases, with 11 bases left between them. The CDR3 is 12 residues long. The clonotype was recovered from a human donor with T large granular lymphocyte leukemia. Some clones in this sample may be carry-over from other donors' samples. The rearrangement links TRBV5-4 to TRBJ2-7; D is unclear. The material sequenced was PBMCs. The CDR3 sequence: CASSKPGFEQYF. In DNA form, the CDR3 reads TGTGCCAGCAGCAAGCCGGGTTTCGAGCAGTACTTC.